This T cell receptor (beta chain) derives from a study of blood T cell repertoires in COVID-19. For the study at large: Samples of COVID-19 (acute and convalescent) were obtained from the United States, Italy and Spain. Sources were T cells, B-cell-depleted T cells, or PBMCs; the material itself was cDNA or gDNA.

Only in-frame clones appear in the TCRdb table, and some are missing; sequencing was by immunoSEQ multiplex PCR. The sample consists of about 120,000 clones, 80% to 90% of them appearing once. CDR1 is SGHRS and CDR2 is YFSETQ in the germline V gene. V was clipped by 2 bases and J by 8 bases; unmatched bases: 3. The CDR3 spans 14 residues. The receptor's source is a human donor in a cohort sampled during active COVID-19. The specimen sequenced was peripheral blood. The chain employs TRBV5-1 and TRBJ2-4; the match to TRBD2 covers 11 bases. The CDR3 DNA reads as TGCGCCAGCAGCTTCTCGACTAGCGGGGACATTCAGTACTTC. As protein: CASSFSTSGDIQYF.